The source of this T cell receptor (beta chain) is a study of T cell repertoires in ileal Crohn's disease (dated by TCRdb to the late 2010s). Regarding the complete study: The median duration of disease was around 7.3 years, and at the time of surgery 35% to 45% of patients were active smokers. Every patient underwent surgery because of a complication, which was stricturing disease in about 60% and penetrating disease in about 39%. Roughly half of the patients were given postoperative therapy, with more than 15 on anti-TNF agents and about a dozen on thiopurines. The M6 samples were biopsies of the neoterminal ileum collected during postoperative colonoscopy. The TCR repertoire was analysed in approximately 60 patients with Crohn's disease drawn from a prospective multicentre cohort. The study was conducted in parallel with a multicentre cohort that was designed to identify predictors of early endoscopic recurrence following ileocolonic resection. A Rutgeerts score above i0 was used to define endoscopic postoperative recurrence. The study sequenced roughly 170 mucosal samples from some 62 patients, taken at several locations on the surgical specimen and at postoperative endoscopy. Broad study findings and their caveats: A significantly higher proportion of clonal expansions was observed in active smokers at surgery than in non-smokers (approximately 26% vs 20%, p=0.02). Compared with CD4 T cells, sorted CD8 T cells held more high-frequency clones, which suggests that the mucosal expansions were mostly CD8. Higher high-frequency clone percentages at surgery were associated with endoscopic recurrence; all patients with clonality above 26.8% (18/57) had recurrence. Mucosal CD4 and CD8 T cells were sorted and sequenced only in a subgroup of patients, whose size was not stated. The timing of postoperative endoscopy varied within the first year after surgery, and the median delay was around 6.9 months.

At the junction V is shortened by 6 bases and J by 2 bases; bases outside the gene matches: 10. CDR1 and CDR2 are read off the germline V gene as LGHNA and YSLEER. Including the terminal cysteine and phenylalanine, the CDR3 comprises 15 residues. Left in the record is the CDR3 DNA by itself, 45 bases read in frame from the first base. Around 460 nanograms of biopsy DNA per sample were submitted for commercial TCRB immunosequencing. Adaptive Biotechnology amplified the CDR3 regions from genomic DNA with a two-step multiplex PCR designed to control amplification bias. In the first PCR, primers covered every V and J gene segment, and in the second PCR, barcodes and Illumina adapters were added. CDR3 libraries were sequenced on an Illumina instrument. In the paper's pipeline: The analysis used both the pipelines supplied by the vendor and custom analysis of the raw data in R/Bioconductor with R version 3.3.0. Clonality, which ranges from 0 to 1, was calculated as the inverse of the normalised Shannon entropy across all productive clones. High-frequency clones were defined as the repertoire share of the top 100 clones, retaining only clones passing a 95% confidence test. The Simpson index measured repertoire diversity, and the Morisita-Horn index measured overlap between samples. The source is immuneACCESS, and TCRdb retained only in-frame sequences with V and J called. Part of the clones is not carried over; for the studies checked, unresolved V genes explain less than half of this, and the remainder is unexplained. V and J calls and clone size are as listed in that table; D and trimming were resolved from the DNA. Here the sample has fewer than 13,000 clones; more than 60% occur a single time. The ten largest make up 13% to 15% of the sample.

This clone counts as medium-sized (0.01 to 0.1%). The target of this receptor is not known. No base quality values were provided; no much bigger clone lies one nucleotide off. Taken with the paper, the label for time point translates to: neoterminal ileum biopsy at postoperative endoscopy, about 6 months after surgery. To be eligible, patients had to be adults with ileal or ileocolonic Crohn's disease and an indication for ileocolonic resection. Whole ileal mucosal biopsies were kept frozen at -80 degrees C prior to DNA extraction. Genomic DNA was isolated from frozen whole biopsies using a TRizol-based method, and the DNA was quantified with a NanoDrop 2000 spectrophotometer.

The sequenced sample was ileal tissue. This receptor was taken from an adult with Crohn's disease. The sequence links TRBV4-3 to TRBJ2-7; TRBD2 aligns with 7 central bases. CDR3 reads: CASSQRLAEAYEQYF. The bases read TGCGCCAGCAGTCAACGACTAGCTGAAGCCTACGAGCAGTACTTC.